The 12 T cell receptor beta chains presented below share a single source sample, sequenced in a study of response to subunit inactivated influenza vaccine. TCRdb re-analysed the RT-PCR reads in MiXCR, keeping a single row per CDR3 protein. Among 600,000 to 700,000 distinct CDR3 sequences, roughly 15% were seen once, and the ten largest hold about 7.6%. This material consisted of PBMCs from blood, taken around 14 days before vaccination. These receptor sequences come from a man aged 50-59 years who received an inactivated influenza vaccine.

This clonotype has just a few counts. V gene TRBV12-3 or TRBV12-4 combines with J gene TRBJ1-4; the match to TRBD1 covers 7 bases. V lost 6 bases to trimming and J lost 8 bases; unmatched junction nucleotides: 6. The CDR3 runs to 13 residues. The CDR3 loop is CASRGDRPEKLFF. DNA for the CDR3: TGTGCCAGCAGGGGGGACAGACCAGAAAAACTGTTTTTT.

The J gene is TRBJ2-7, the V gene TRBV7-2, with 9 positions matching TRBD2. In germline, CDR1 is SGHTA, CDR2 FQGNSA. Trimming removed 5 bases from V and 4 bases from J; junction bases left unmatched: 9. The length of the CDR3 is 15 residues. The CDR3 reads CASSPSGTSMYEQYF. CDR3 DNA: TGTGCCAGCAGCCCCTCCGGGACTAGCATGTACGAGCAGTACTTC.

The chain carries TRBV6-1 and TRBJ1-6, with TRBD1 matching over 8 bases. Looked up from germline, CDR1 is MNHNS and CDR2 is SASEGT. The V and J ends lost 6 bases and 6 bases, in that order; junction bases with no gene match: 10. The length of the CDR3 is 16 residues. CDR3 protein: CASRTTGTGINSPLHF. The DNA for the CDR3 is TGTGCCAGCAGGACGACCGGGACAGGCATTAATTCACCCCTCCACTTT.

The chain employs TRBV6-2 or TRBV6-3 and TRBJ2-5, with 10 bases lining up with TRBD2. The CDR3 spans 18 residues. The germline V gene encodes CDR1 MNHEY and CDR2 SVGEGT. J gave up 2 bases and V 5 bases, and 14 bases lay outside the gene matches. The CDR3 nucleotides are TGTGCCAGCAGTCCTCGACCCCAGCGGACTAGCGGTCAAGAGACCCAGTACTTC. Residues: CASSPRPQRTSGQETQYF.

The chain combines TRBV4-1 with TRBJ2-7; D gene ambiguous. V gave up 4 bases and J gave up 3 bases, with 10 bases separating them. The CDR3 has 13 residues. The germline V gene encodes CDR1 MGHRA and CDR2 YSYEKL. DNA of the CDR3: TGCGCCAGCAGCCGAACAGCGTTCTACGAGCAGTACTTC. It specifies CASSRTAFYEQYF.

The CDR3 region has the DNA TGTGCCATCAGAAAACTAGCAGCTCCTTTTCTATCCCGGTACGAGCAGTACTTC. This sequence encodes CAIRKLAAPFLSRYEQYF. The chain recombines TRBV10-3 with TRBJ2-7; possible D gene TRBD2, 6 bases. V shed 6 bases and J shed 4 bases, with 28 bases lying between them. CDR1 and CDR2 from the germline V gene are ENHRY and SYGVKD. This CDR3 comprises 18 residues.

This clonotype was picked up a small number of times. V gene TRBV7-9 combines with J gene TRBJ2-7, with 10 bases matching TRBD2. The CDR3 runs to 15 residues. The ends lost 1 base at V and 6 bases at J; junction bases unmatched: 6. Germline values: CDR1 SEHNR, CDR2 FQNEAQ (reference sequence). The CDR3 spells CASSLGASGSREQYF. Here the CDR3 DNA reads TGTGCCAGCAGCTTAGGGGCTAGCGGGAGTCGCGAGCAGTACTTC.

This rearrangement joins TRBV28 to TRBJ2-7; D is ambiguous. Germline V gene lookup returns CDR1 MDHEN and CDR2 SYDVKM. This CDR3 has 14 amino acids. Trimming took 5 bases from V and 2 from J, leaving 13 bases between them. The CDR3 spells CASSTSPPTYEQYF. The CDR3 region has the DNA TGTGCCAGCAGTACGTCCCCACCGACCTACGAGCAGTACTTC.

This clonotype was picked up one time. The junction shows a germline mismatch at one end, possibly a read error. J is TRBJ2-4 and V is TRBV7-2; TRBD1 or TRBD2 may be the D gene (5 bases each). The CDR3 is 14 amino acids. The germline V gene has CDR1 SGHTA and CDR2 FQGNSA. In DNA, the CDR3 is TGTGCCAGCAGCTACCGAGGGGTCAAAGACATTCAGTACTTC. Protein product: CASSYRGVKDIQYF.

This clonotype appeared a few times. The genes are TRBV27 and TRBJ1-4; TRBD1 agrees at 8 bases. The germline V gene encodes CDR1 MNHEY and CDR2 SMNVEV (reference sequence). The junction had 2 bases not matched to a gene; V was cut back by 7 bases and J by 1 base. The CDR3 sequence is 14 residues long. For the CDR3, the DNA is TGTGCCAGCAAACAGGGGGGAACTAATGAAAAACTGTTTTTT. It codes for CASKQGGTNEKLFF.

The chain links TRBV15 to TRBJ2-2; 10 nucleotides line up with TRBD2. J lost 1 base, V lost 8 bases, and 7 bases had no gene match. This CDR3 region has 16 residues. Germline V gene lookup returns CDR1 LNHNV and CDR2 YYDKDF (reference sequence). In DNA form, the CDR3 reads TGTGCCACCGGGGGCCTAGCGGGGGAGAACACCGGGGAGCTGTTTTTT. Its protein product is CATGGLAGENTGELFF. Using reference TRBV15 and TRBJ2-2 for the parts outside the CDR3, the full variable domain is DAMVIQNPRYQVTQFGKPVTLSCSQTLNHNVMYWYQQKSSQAPKLLFHYYDKDFNNEADTPDNFQSRRPNTSFCFLDIRSPGLGDTAMYLCATGGLAGENTGELFFGEGSRLTVL.

This clonotype was observed many times. The chain is built from TRBV25-1 and TRBJ2-1; D call uncertain. V lost 8 bases to trimming and J lost 0 bases, with 11 bases between them. Per germline, CDR1 MGHDK and CDR2 SYGVNS. This CDR3 contains 14 residues. In DNA form, the CDR3 reads TGTGCCAGCGACGGCCCGAGCTCCTACAATGAGCAGTTCTTC. This sequence encodes CASDGPSSYNEQFF.